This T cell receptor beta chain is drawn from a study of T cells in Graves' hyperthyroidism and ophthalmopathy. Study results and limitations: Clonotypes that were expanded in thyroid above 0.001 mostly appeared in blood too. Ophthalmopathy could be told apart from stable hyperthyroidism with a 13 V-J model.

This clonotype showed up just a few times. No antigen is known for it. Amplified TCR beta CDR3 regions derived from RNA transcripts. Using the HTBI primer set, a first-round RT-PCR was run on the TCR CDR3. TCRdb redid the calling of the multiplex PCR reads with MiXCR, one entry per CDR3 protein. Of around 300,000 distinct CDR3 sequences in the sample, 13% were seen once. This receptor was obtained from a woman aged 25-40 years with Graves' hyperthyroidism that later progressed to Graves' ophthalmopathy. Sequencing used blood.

The CDR3 region is CASSAGGQGARNPGNTIYF. DNA of the CDR3: TGTGCCAGCAGTGCCGGGGGACAGGGGGCAAGAAACCCTGGAAACACCATATATTTT. This chain joins TRBV6-1 and TRBJ1-3; 12 bases agree with TRBD1. After removal of 4 bases from V and 2 bases from J, the junction contained 12 bases not matched to a gene. In germline, CDR1 is MNHNS, CDR2 SASEGT. The length of the CDR3 is 19 residues.